The 26 T cell receptor beta chains below all came from one sample that was sequenced in a study of T cells in Graves' hyperthyroidism and ophthalmopathy (dated by TCRdb to about 2019). The library relied on multiplex PCR. Instrument used: Illumina HiSeq 2000. TCR beta CDR3 regions were amplified from RNA transcripts. The TCR CDR3 was subjected to a first round of RT-PCR using the HTBI primer set and the Qiagen OneStep RT-PCR kit. Using fastp at Q25 and MiXCR, TCRdb reprocessed the public reads and kept productive beta chains. Under each unique CDR3 protein, matching rows form one entry showing the most common genes and DNA. The sample records around 500,000 distinct CDR3 sequences, 16% of which are singletons. The top ten clonotypes cover less than 30% of the sample. Material: blood. The receptor source for this set is a woman in her twenties or thirties with Graves' ophthalmopathy.

This clonotype was counted a single time. The chain recombines TRBV4-3 with TRBJ2-3, with TRBD2 as a possible D gene (6 bases). Trimming removed 3 bases from V and 2 bases from J, with 12 bases in between. Germline loops: CDR1 LGHNA, CDR2 YSLEER. The CDR3 runs to 15 residues. DNA for the CDR3: TGCGCCAGCAGCCACGCGGGACGCCCCACAGATACGCAGTATTTT. This translates into CASSHAGRPTDTQYF.

This clonotype was detected only a few times. The chain links TRBV6-5 to TRBJ1-1; D gene uncertain. CDR1 is MNHEY, CDR2 SVGAGI, per germline. This CDR3 is built from 15 residues. V was shortened by 1 base and J by 0 bases, with 9 bases between the two germline ends. CDR3: CASSYFTAMNTEAFF. The CDR3 nucleotides are TGTGCCAGCAGTTACTTTACAGCAATGAACACTGAAGCTTTCTTT.

This clonotype was seen at least ten times. The V and J genes are TRBV20-1 and TRBJ2-7; D tentatively fits TRBD1 or TRBD2 (5 bases each). Trimming took off 2 bases at V and 0 bases at J, with 8 bases between the two ends. Per the germline V gene, CDR1 is DFQATT and CDR2 is SNEGSKA (reference sequence). The CDR3 length is 13 residues. DNA of the CDR3: TGCAGTGCTAGACGAGGGACCTCCTACGAGCAGTACTTC. It encodes CSARRGTSYEQYF.

This clonotype was seen many times. The CDR3, as DNA: TGCAGCACCAGAAATTGGACTAGCGGGTATAGCACAGATACGCAGTATTTT. Encoded protein: CSTRNWTSGYSTDTQYF. The genes are TRBV29-1 and TRBJ2-3, with 11 bases lining up with TRBD2. The germline CDR1 and CDR2 sequences are SQVTM and ANQGSEA. The CDR3 extends over 17 amino acids. V lost 8 bases to trimming and J lost 0 bases; unmatched junction nucleotides: 13.

This clonotype was counted ten times or more. CDR3 DNA sequence: TGTGCCAGCAGTTACCCGGGGGGCAATAGCTATGGCTACACCTTC. It is translated as CASSYPGGNSYGYTF. This chain uses TRBV6-6 with TRBJ1-2; maybe TRBD1 (6 bases). The V end was cut by 2 bases, the J end by 4 bases, with 14 bases between. The CDR3 totals 15 residues. Germline assignment: CDR1 MNHNY and CDR2 SVGAGI (reference sequence).

On this clonotype itself: One end of the junction does not line up with germline, which may come from a read error. The V and J genes are TRBV3-1 and TRBJ2-5; D gene unclear. In germline, CDR1 is LGHDT, CDR2 YNNKEL (reference sequence). The CDR3 sequence is 14 residues long. The CDR3: CASSQAGEQETRYF. The CDR3, as DNA: TGTGCCAGCAGCCAAGCGGGCGAACAAGAGACCCGGTACTTC.

This clonotype was detected ten times or more. The chain carries TRBV7-2 and TRBJ2-1; 7 bases line up with TRBD2. The germline CDR1 and CDR2 sequences are SGHTA and FQGNSA. V lost 3 bases and J lost 6; bases outside the gene matches: 8. CDR3 size: 15 residues. Here the CDR3 reads CASSFALTGGNEQFF. The DNA of the CDR3 is TGTGCCAGCAGCTTCGCCCTCACGGGAGGCAATGAGCAGTTCTTC. Full variable domain (rest looked up from reference TRBV7-2 and TRBJ2-1): GAGVSQSPSNKVTEKGKDVELRCDPISGHTALYWYRQSLGQGLEFLIYFQGNSAPDKSGLPSDRFSAERTGGSVSTLTIQRTQQEDSAVYLCASSFALTGGNEQFFGPGTRLTVL.

This clonotype came up many times. The V gene is TRBV30, the J gene TRBJ1-3; D is unresolved. Trimming took 2 bases from V and 7 from J, leaving 12 bases between them. The CDR3 totals 13 residues. Germline V lookup: CDR1 GTSNPN, CDR2 SVGIG (reference sequence). The CDR3 loop reads CAWSRGTMNTIYF. The CDR3 bases are TGTGCCTGGAGTCGGGGTACTATGAACACCATATATTTT.

This clonotype was seen repeatedly, ten times or more. The gene calls are TRBV7-2 and TRBJ2-7; D is possibly TRBD2 (5 bases). Looked up from germline, CDR1 is SGHTA and CDR2 is FQGNSA. The CDR3 has 13 amino acids. Deletions cut 3 bases from V and 4 bases from J, with 10 bases between. DNA of the CDR3: TGTGCCAGCAGCTTGGGAGTACGGTACGAGCAGTACTTC. It codes for CASSLGVRYEQYF.

This clonotype appeared a few times. The rearrangement joins TRBV6-1 to TRBJ2-5; 15 bases fit TRBD2. V was clipped by 5 bases and J by 5 bases; unmatched bases: 12. Germline assignment: CDR1 MNHNS and CDR2 SASEGT. This CDR3 comprises 18 residues. This CDR3 reads CASSFRTSGRGGWETQYF. The CDR3 DNA reads TGTGCCAGCAGTTTCCGGACTAGCGGGAGGGGTGGCTGGGAGACCCAGTACTTC.

This clonotype was seen ten or more times. This chain connects TRBV10-3 to TRBJ1-1; D gene uncertain. V was clipped by 3 bases and J by 1 base, with 3 bases between them. The CDR3 is 12 residues long. CDR1 is ENHRY, CDR2 SYGVKD, per germline. The CDR3 region has the DNA TGTGCCATCAGTGAAAGGAACACTGAAGCTTTCTTT. This sequence encodes CAISERNTEAFF.

This clonotype was observed at least ten times. This sequence joins TRBV11-3 and TRBJ2-3; D could derive from TRBD1 or TRBD2 (5 bases each). Germline assignment: CDR1 SGHNT and CDR2 YENEEA. This CDR3 is 15 amino acids long. Trimming left V 1 base short and J 4 bases short, with 12 bases between. This chain's CDR3 is CASSLGGTGPDTQYF. In DNA, the CDR3 is TGTGCCAGCAGCTTAGGGGGGACGGGACCAGATACGCAGTATTTT. Variable domain in full (rest from reference TRBV11-3 and TRBJ2-3): EAGVVQSPRYKIIEKKQPVAFWCNPISGHNTLYWYLQNLGQGPELLIRYENEEAVDDSQLPKDRFSAERLKGVDSTLKIQPAELGDSAVYLCASSLGGTGPDTQYFGPGTRLTVL.

This clonotype was recorded at least ten times. V usage is TRBV2 and J usage is TRBJ2-7, with 12 nucleotides matching TRBD2. Germline-derived CDR1 and CDR2 are SNHLY and FYNNEI. The CDR3 runs 16 residues. The ends lost 10 bases at V and 2 bases at J; junction bases unmatched: 12. The CDR3 region is CAIQPSGRDTTYEQYF. For the CDR3, the DNA is TGTGCCATTCAACCTAGCGGGAGGGACACAACCTACGAGCAGTACTTC.

This clonotype was observed a few times. The genes are TRBV6-1 and TRBJ1-6; D not certain. This CDR3 is 14 amino acids long. The germline V gene encodes CDR1 MNHNS and CDR2 SASEGT. Trimming pared 1 base from V and 7 bases from J, leaving 8 bases between. DNA of the CDR3: TGTGCCAGCAGTGAAGATGGTGGGAATTCACCCCTCCACTTT. Translating it yields CASSEDGGNSPLHF.

This clonotype occurred a few times. This chain links TRBV30 with TRBJ1-2; 7 bases align to TRBD1. This CDR3 comprises 15 residues. After removal of 3 bases from V and 0 bases from J, the junction contained 7 bases not matched to a gene. Germline lookup yields CDR1 GTSNPN and CDR2 SVGIG (reference sequence). CDR3 in amino acids: CAWSARTGANYGYTF. The CDR3 nucleotides are TGTGCCTGGAGCGCGAGGACAGGAGCTAACTATGGCTACACCTTC.

This clonotype has more than one count but fewer than ten. The rearrangement links TRBV28 to TRBJ1-5; possible D gene TRBD1, 5 bases. This CDR3 contains 15 residues. The V gene lost 6 bases and the J gene lost 5 bases, with 17 bases spanning the gap. The germline CDR1 and CDR2 sequences are MDHEN and SYDVKM. The CDR3 bases are TGTGCCAGCAGCTCGGGGGTTGCCAGCGATCAGCCCCAGCATTTT. Encoded protein: CASSSGVASDQPQHF.

J is TRBJ1-5 and V is TRBV20-1, with D possibly TRBD1 on 6 matching bases. Trimming took off 1 base at V and 4 bases at J, with 14 bases between the two ends. CDR1 and CDR2 (germline): DFQATT, SNEGSKA (reference sequence). This CDR3 has 15 residues. The CDR3 DNA reads TGCAGTGCTAGAGTATCCTGGGACATAAATCAGCCCCAGCATTTT. Translation gives CSARVSWDINQPQHF.

This clonotype was seen repeatedly, ten times or more. The gene calls are TRBV3-1 and TRBJ1-3, with D perhaps TRBD1 (5 bases). Trimming pared 1 base from V and 0 bases from J, leaving 7 bases between. The CDR3 extends over 15 amino acids. CDR1 and CDR2 from the germline V gene are LGHDT and YNNKEL (reference sequence). Here the CDR3 reads CASSQVGGSGNTIYF. The CDR3, as DNA: TGTGCCAGCAGCCAAGTCGGGGGCTCTGGAAACACCATATATTTT.

This clonotype appeared a few times. CDR3 sequence reads: CASSSYSTGRQISYEQYF. The CDR3, as DNA: TGTGCCAGCAGTTCGTACTCAACCGGACGGCAAATCTCCTACGAGCAGTACTTC. This rearrangement joins TRBV6-2 or TRBV6-3 to TRBJ2-7; D is uncertain. CDR1 is MNHEY and CDR2 is SVGEGT in the germline V gene. The V end lost 4 bases, the J end lost 0 bases, and 22 bases lay between the germline ends. CDR3 length: 18 amino acids.

The table lists this clonotype with a few counts. This chain links TRBV6-5 with TRBJ1-5; D ambiguous. Deletions cut 0 bases from V and 4 bases from J, with 13 bases between. Germline V gene sequence: CDR1 MNHEY, CDR2 SVGAGI. This CDR3 has 16 amino acids. CDR3 loop: CASSYSSPYSNQPQHF. CDR3 bases: TGTGCCAGCAGTTACTCGAGCCCTTATAGTAATCAGCCCCAGCATTTT.

The chain has TRBV5-5 and TRBJ1-1; D remains unclear. The CDR3 length is 13 residues. Looked up from germline, CDR1 is SGHKS and CDR2 is YYEKEE (reference sequence). V was clipped by 2 bases and J by 1 base, with 6 bases between them. CDR3 bases: TGTGCCAGCAGCTTTAAGGAGAACACTGAAGCTTTCTTT. Translating it yields CASSFKENTEAFF. Full variable domain (missing parts from reference TRBV5-5 and TRBJ1-1): DAGVTQSPTHLIKTRGQQVTLRCSPISGHKSVSWYQQVLGQGPQFIFQYYEKEERGRGNFPDRFSARQFPNYSSELNVNALLLGDSALYLCASSFKENTEAFFGQGTRLTVV.

This clonotype was observed many times. The rearrangement joins TRBV6-2 or TRBV6-3 to TRBJ2-3, with D uncertain. The CDR3 loop spans 14 amino acids. The germline V gene has CDR1 MNHEY and CDR2 SVGEGT. Deletions cut 2 bases from V and 2 bases from J, with 8 bases between. CDR3 amino acids: CASSYRLITDTQYF. The DNA for the CDR3 is TGTGCCAGCAGTTACCGGCTGATCACAGATACGCAGTATTTT.

This clonotype was seen ten or more times. The CDR3 DNA sequence: TGTGCCAGCAGTGGAGGGGTTCTCAACCAGCCCCAGCATTTT. Its translation is CASSGGVLNQPQHF. The genes are TRBV2 and TRBJ1-5; a possible D gene is TRBD1 (5 bases). The CDR3 length is 14 residues. The germline V gene encodes CDR1 SNHLY and CDR2 FYNNEI. With 4 bases removed from V and 7 bases from J, the gap between germline ends came to 14 bases. Full variable domain (remainder filled in from reference TRBV2 and TRBJ1-5): EPEVTQTPSHQVTQMGQEVILRCVPISNHLYFYWYRQILGQKVEFLVSFYNNEISEKSEIFDDQFSVERPDGSNFTLKIRSTKLEDSAMYFCASSGGVLNQPQHFGDGTRLSIL.

The DNA of the CDR3 is TGTGCCAGCACTCCCTCCGGGACCGGGGCGTTTTTT. The encoded protein is CASTPSGTGAFF. V usage is TRBV6-1 and J usage is TRBJ2-2; D may match TRBD1 or TRBD2 (5 bases each). Trimming shortened V by 7 bases and J by 16 bases, and 19 bases separated the two germline ends. This CDR3 comprises 12 residues. Germline V gene data show CDR1 as MNHNS and CDR2 as SASEGT.

The sample holds many counts of this clonotype. This chain connects TRBV7-2 to TRBJ1-2; 10 nucleotides line up with TRBD1. The CDR3 sequence is 13 residues long. The junction had 0 bases not matched to a gene; V was cut back by 6 bases and J by 2 bases. CDR1 is SGHTA and CDR2 is FQGNSA in the germline V gene. Written as DNA, the CDR3 is TGTGCCAGCAGGGGACAGGGGAACTATGGCTACACCTTC. This gives the protein CASRGQGNYGYTF.

Many counts were recorded for this clonotype. CDR3 amino acids: CATSERTLGLAGFDEQFF. The CDR3 region has the DNA TGTGCCACCAGCGAACGGACCTTGGGACTAGCGGGATTCGATGAGCAGTTCTTC. V and J are TRBV24-1 and TRBJ2-1; 13 bases agree with TRBD2. This CDR3 comprises 18 residues. V was clipped by 7 bases and J by 8 bases; unmatched bases: 16. Germline CDR1 reads KGHDR; CDR2 reads SFDVKD.